These 21 T cell receptor beta chains came from one sample sequenced in a study of T-cell memory formation after mild COVID-19. TCRdb reanalysed the 5' RACE reads using MiXCR and keeps one entry per CDR3 protein. The table records some 300,000 distinct CDR3 sequences, 19% of them present only once. Sequenced sample: PBMCs or a T cell subset sorted from them (not recorded which). The receptors shown here come from a young man who had mild COVID-19 (a few samples of this study predate the infection). Cell type and time point are not known.

This clonotype was detected a few times. V is TRBV7-2 and J is TRBJ2-5; D might be TRBD2 (5 bases). The V gene lost 6 bases and the J gene lost 5 bases, with 13 bases spanning the gap. CDR1 is SGHTA and CDR2 is FQGNSA in the germline V gene. This CDR3 spans 13 amino acids. The CDR3 DNA sequence: TGTGCCAGCAGTGGGGAGCGGTATGAGACCCAGTACTTC. Protein sequence: CASSGERYETQYF.

This clonotype was picked up many times. V is TRBV3-1 and J is TRBJ2-7, with D perhaps being TRBD1 or TRBD2 (6 bases each). V was clipped by 0 bases and J by 0 bases, with 12 bases between them. The CDR3 consists of 16 residues. In germline, CDR1 is LGHDT, CDR2 YNNKEL (reference sequence). The CDR3 nucleotides read TGTGCCAGCAGCCAAGATGAAGGGGGGTGCTCCTACGAGCAGTACGTC. Its protein product is CASSQDEGGCSYEQYV.

This clonotype was found many times. V usage is TRBV12-3 or TRBV12-4 and J usage is TRBJ2-2, with TRBD2 identical over 8 bases. The CDR3 contains 14 residues. The J segment lost 4 bases and the V segment lost 6 bases, leaving 4 bases of the junction unmatched. CDR3 amino acids: CASSIAGPTGELFF. CDR3 nucleotide sequence: TGTGCCAGCAGCATAGCGGGGCCCACCGGGGAGCTGTTTTTT.

The chain carries TRBV7-2 and TRBJ2-7; 7 nucleotides match TRBD1. The germline gives CDR1 SGHTA, CDR2 FQGNSA. This CDR3 region has 15 residues. V lost 1 base and J lost 8; bases outside the gene matches: 11. The CDR3 sequence: CASSLEGDRTRKQYF. As DNA, the CDR3 is TGTGCCAGCAGCTTAGAAGGGGACAGAACTCGAAAGCAGTACTTC.

V and J are TRBV7-6 and TRBJ2-5, with TRBD1 as a possible D gene (5 bases). CDR3 length equals 15 residues. CDR1 is SGHVS and CDR2 is FNYEAQ in the germline V gene. Trimming cost V 3 bases and J 0 bases, with 11 bases left between them. The CDR3 DNA reads TGTGCCAGCAGCTTTAGGGGCCAGTACCAAGAGACCCAGTACTTC. Its protein is CASSFRGQYQETQYF. Looking up the rest from reference TRBV7-6 and TRBJ2-5 gives the full variable domain: GAGVSQSPRYKVTKRGQDVALRCDPISGHVSLYWYRQALGQGPEFLTYFNYEAQQDKSGLPNDRFSAERPEGSISTLTIQRTEQRDSAMYRCASSFRGQYQETQYFGPGTRLLVL.

This clonotype appeared a few times. V and J are TRBV7-3 and TRBJ2-7; the D gene is possibly TRBD2 (5 bases). The CDR3 has 14 residues. Trimming took 4 bases from V and 7 from J, leaving 17 bases between them. From germline, CDR1 is SGHTA and CDR2 FQGTGA. The CDR3 bases are TGTGCCAGCAGCTCCCTACCGGGATCTAGGGAGCAGTACTTC. The encoded protein is CASSSLPGSREQYF.

The gene calls are TRBV2 and TRBJ2-5; the D gene could be TRBD1 or TRBD2 (5 bases each). The CDR3 has 13 residues. In germline, CDR1 is SNHLY, CDR2 FYNNEI. Deletions cut 6 bases from V and 2 bases from J, with 10 bases between. CDR3 amino acids: CASRGTVQETQYF. CDR3 DNA: TGTGCCAGCAGAGGGACGGTGCAAGAGACCCAGTACTTC.

The table lists this clonotype with a few counts. For the CDR3, the DNA is TGTGCCAGCAGTTTAATAGGGTCCGGGACTAGCGCAGAGACCCAGTACTTC. It specifies CASSLIGSGTSAETQYF. The V and J genes are TRBV12-3 or TRBV12-4 and TRBJ2-5; 10 bases agree with TRBD2. Trimming removed 2 bases from V and 4 bases from J; junction bases left unmatched: 10. The CDR3 runs 17 residues.

Notes on this clonotype: A junction end diverges from the germline sequence, so it may reflect a read error. V gene TRBV5-1 combines with J gene TRBJ1-2; D call uncertain. This CDR3 has 16 residues. Germline V gives CDR1 SGHRS, CDR2 YFSETQ. CDR3 sequence (DNA): TGCGCCAGCAGCTTGGGTCGAGGAGGTGCTAACTATGCCTACACCTTC. Translated: CASSLGRGGANYAYTF.

The chain employs TRBV29-1 and TRBJ1-5, with D possibly matching TRBD1 (6 bases). V gave up 4 bases and J gave up 7 bases, with 14 bases separating them. The CDR3 contains 13 residues. The V gene's germline CDR1 is SQVTM and CDR2 ANQGSEA. CDR3 DNA: TGCAGCGTTGGACAGGTGTCTAGGCAGCCCCAGCATTTT. Translated: CSVGQVSRQPQHF.

The J gene is TRBJ2-7, the V gene TRBV9, with a possible D match to TRBD1 (7 bases). V was cut by 4 bases and J by 1 base, with 15 bases left in between. From germline, CDR1 is SGDLS and CDR2 YYNGEE. CDR3 length equals 15 residues. In nucleotides, the CDR3 is TGTGCCAGCAGCCAAGGGGGGACAGTTTCCTACGAGCAGTACTTC. This gives the protein CASSQGGTVSYEQYF.

This clonotype was counted at least ten times. At one of its ends the junction is not consistent with the germline gene, which may arise from a read error. This chain joins TRBV4-1 and TRBJ2-1; D possibly matches TRBD1 or TRBD2 (6 bases each). Germline lookup yields CDR1 MGHRA and CDR2 YSYEKL. The CDR3 length is 16 residues. CDR3 coding DNA: TGCGCCAGCACCCAAGGGGGGACGGGGCGGTACAATGAGCAGTTCTTC. This gives the protein CASTQGGTGRYNEQFF.

This clonotype showed up just a few times. CDR3 loop: CASIKGGTGNTIYF. Written as DNA, the CDR3 is TGTGCCAGCATCAAGGGGGGGACTGGAAACACCATATATTTT. The rearrangement links TRBV12-3 or TRBV12-4 to TRBJ1-3; D perhaps matches TRBD1 (6 bases). This CDR3 has 14 residues. V was clipped by 7 bases and J by 2 bases, with 12 bases between them.

The chain combines TRBV5-1 with TRBJ2-1, with TRBD2 matching 8 bases. CDR3 length: 19 amino acids. Unmatched junction bases numbered 17, after V lost 1 base and J lost 5 bases. Germline CDR1 SGHRS, CDR2 YFSETQ. CDR3 bases: TGCGCCAGCAGCTTGCGGGGGGGATCTGCAGTCCAACGAAACAATGAGCAGTTCTTC. Its translation is CASSLRGGSAVQRNNEQFF.

The rearrangement uses TRBV27 and TRBJ2-7; a possible D gene is TRBD2 (5 bases). The CDR3 extends over 10 amino acids. V lost 2 bases to trimming and J lost 11 bases, with 7 bases between them. Germline V CDR1 and CDR2: MNHEY, SMNVEV (reference sequence). The CDR3 DNA reads as TGTGCCAGCAGTTTAGAGGGAAAGTACTTC. Amino acids: CASSLEGKYF.

This clonotype was observed many times. The chain couples TRBV12-3 or TRBV12-4 to TRBJ1-1, with D uncertain. V gave up 3 bases and J gave up 4 bases, with 6 bases separating them. The CDR3 is 12 amino acids. The CDR3 loop is CASSFSGTEAFF. CDR3 in DNA: TGTGCCAGCAGTTTTAGTGGCACTGAAGCTTTCTTT.

The rearrangement joins TRBV7-2 to TRBJ2-3; no firm D call. CDR1 and CDR2 (germline): SGHTA, FQGNSA. With 4 bases removed from V and 6 bases from J, the gap between germline ends came to 11 bases. The CDR3 totals 13 residues. The chain's CDR3 is CASSSNSEDTQYF. The DNA for the CDR3 is TGTGCCAGCAGCTCCAACAGCGAGGATACGCAGTATTTT.

This chain connects TRBV5-1 to TRBJ1-4; D gene uncertain. Between the trimmed V and J ends, which lost 2 bases and 3 bases, there was a span of 8 bases. Per the germline V gene, CDR1 is SGHRS and CDR2 is YFSETQ. This CDR3 has 14 residues. As DNA, the CDR3 is TGCGCCAGCAGCTTAATGGAGTCTAATGAAAAACTGTTTTTT. This translates into CASSLMESNEKLFF. Variable domain in full (rest from reference TRBV5-1 and TRBJ1-4): KAGVTQTPRYLIKTRGQQVTLSCSPISGHRSVSWYQQTPGQGLQFLFEYFSETQRNKGNFPGRFSGRQFSNSRSEMNVSTLELGDSALYLCASSLMESNEKLFFGSGTQLSVL.

The chain is built from TRBV7-9 and TRBJ2-6; the D is unclear. The CDR3 runs 13 residues. The V end was cut by 5 bases, the J end by 4 bases, with 6 bases between. CDR1 is SEHNR, CDR2 FQNEAQ, per germline (reference sequence). The CDR3 nucleotides read TGTGCCAGCAGCCTGACAGGGGCCAACGTCCTGACTTTC. Translated: CASSLTGANVLTF.

The chain employs TRBV5-1 and TRBJ1-5; D is ambiguous. The CDR3 has 14 residues. Germline V gives CDR1 SGHRS, CDR2 YFSETQ. The germline V and J ends were trimmed by 0 bases and 9 bases, with 13 bases remaining between them. CDR3 DNA sequence: TGCGCCAGCAGCTTGGCGGTGGGAGTGGCGCCCCAGCATTTT. This gives the protein CASSLAVGVAPQHF.

A few counts support this clonotype. This rearrangement joins TRBV5-1 to TRBJ1-2; possibly TRBD1 for D (5 bases). V lost 4 bases, J lost 3 bases, and 13 bases lay in between. From germline, CDR1 is SGHRS and CDR2 YFSETQ. This CDR3 is built from 14 residues. CDR3 DNA sequence: TGCGCCAGCAGCCCCTGGGAGGGGCACTATGGCTACACCTTC. Translated: CASSPWEGHYGYTF.